What follows is one T cell receptor (beta chain) and its context. This record comes from a study of siplizumab effects on memory and regulatory T cells. The germline V gene has CDR1 SGHNT and CDR2 YENEEA. Trimming took off 4 bases at V and 7 bases at J, with 16 bases between the two ends. The CDR3 spans 15 residues. Using immunoSEQ multiplex PCR, the repertoire was profiled, and TCRdb retains in-frame clones only, with some absent. Of about 72,000 clones in the sample, under 95% were seen once. Sequences were obtained from CD8+ T cells sorted from blood. The TCR sequence derives from a human donor in good health. J is TRBJ2-2 and V is TRBV11-3; perhaps TRBD2 as D (7 bases). The DNA for the CDR3 is TGTGCCAGCAGCTCGTACGGGGGGCTGGACGGGGAGCTGTTTTTT. Translated: CASSSYGGLDGELFF.